The clone carrying this T cell receptor (beta chain) came up many times. The data are from a study of neurological immune-mediated disorders. Each CDR3 protein gets one entry after TCRdb re-called the 5' RACE reads with MiXCR. The sample has tens of thousands of distinct CDR3 sequences, roughly 13% seen once. V shed 4 bases and J shed 4 bases, with 11 bases lying between them. Germline CDR1 reads SNHLY; CDR2 reads FYNNEI. CDR3 length: 13 residues. The receptor was isolated from a female donor in good health. V gene TRBV2 combines with J gene TRBJ2-7; no reliable D call. Sequencing input: PBMCs. CDR3 sequence: CASSVPIAYEQYF. The CDR3 nucleotides are TGTGCCAGCAGTGTCCCAATCGCATACGAGCAGTACTTC.